What follows is one T cell receptor (beta chain) and its context. From germline, CDR1 is SGHTA and CDR2 FQGTGA. The ends lost 2 bases at V and 4 bases at J; junction bases unmatched: 5. The CDR3 runs to 15 residues. Some clones are missing from TCRdb's copy, which holds only in-frame ones; the method was immunoSEQ multiplex PCR. The data hold 50,000 to 60,000 clones, with about 88% observed a single time. These data belong to a study of blood T cell repertoires in COVID-19. Study information: PBMCs, B-cell-depleted T cells, or T cells provided the cDNA or gDNA that made up the material.

This sequence originates from a human donor in a cohort sampled during active COVID-19. The sequenced sample consisted of peripheral blood. The chain carries TRBV7-3 and TRBJ2-5; 9 bases fit TRBD2. The CDR3 region has the DNA TGTGCCAGCAGCTTAGGCGGGAGGGCGGGAGAGACCCAGTACTTC. Amino acid sequence: CASSLGGRAGETQYF.